These 15 T cell receptor beta chains share one sample of origin, sequenced in a study of T cell changes during pregnancy in multiple sclerosis. Data came from immunoSEQ multiplex PCR; TCRdb stores just in-frame clones and leaves some out. The sample shows approximately 29,000 clones, 85% to 95% of them seen only once. The material sequenced was CD8+ T cells from peripheral blood mononuclear cells, taken before pregnancy. Receptors originate from a female donor with multiple sclerosis, enrolled in a pregnancy study.

This clone is a singleton in its sample. A junction end diverges from the germline sequence, so it may reflect a read error. The chain recombines TRBV7-7 with TRBJ2-3; 13 bases fit TRBD2. This CDR3 spans 15 amino acids. Germline CDR1 SSHAT, CDR2 FNYEAQ (reference sequence). The CDR3 region is CASSPGLAGADTQYF. The CDR3 nucleotides are TGTGCTAGCAGCCCCGGACTAGCGGGAGCTGATACGCAGTATTTT.

The rearrangement uses TRBV27 and TRBJ2-2; 10 bases fit TRBD2. CDR1 and CDR2 from the germline V gene are MNHEY and SMNVEV (reference sequence). The CDR3 loop spans 16 amino acids. V shed 3 bases and J 7 bases; nucleotides not matched to a gene: 8. As DNA, the CDR3 is TGTGCCAGCAGTTTTAGGCCTAGCGGGAGTATCGGGGAGCTGTTTTTT. As protein: CASSFRPSGSIGELFF.

The rearrangement links TRBV9 to TRBJ2-1; 10 bases are a match to TRBD2. Unmatched junction bases numbered 6, after V lost 3 bases and J lost 6 bases. The CDR3 has 15 amino acids. CDR1 and CDR2 (germline): SGDLS, YYNGEE. This chain's CDR3 is CASSESGRAPNEQFF. The CDR3, as DNA: TGTGCCAGCAGCGAGAGCGGGAGGGCCCCCAATGAGCAGTTCTTC.

The chain has TRBV7-2 and TRBJ2-2; 7 bases map to TRBD2. The CDR3 runs 16 residues. The junction had 8 bases not matched to a gene; V was cut back by 6 bases and J by 1 base. CDR1 SGHTA and CDR2 FQGNSA come from the germline V gene. CDR3 coding DNA: TGTGCCAGCAGGGGTTTGGCGGGAGTGAACACCGGGGAGCTGTTTTTT. Amino acids: CASRGLAGVNTGELFF.

Written as DNA, the CDR3 is TGTGCCTTCGGGACTAGTAAGAGCTCCTACAATGAGCAGTTCTTC. Translated: CAFGTSKSSYNEQFF. The chain couples TRBV30 to TRBJ2-1; 8 bases agree with TRBD2. Germline trimming cut 7 bases from V and 0 bases from J; bases unmatched to any gene: 8. This CDR3 has 15 residues. The germline CDR1 and CDR2 sequences are GTSNPN and SVGIG (reference sequence). Based on the CDR3 plus reference TRBV30 and TRBJ2-1, the full variable domain is SQTIHQWPATLVQPVGSPLSLECTVEGTSNPNLYWYRQAAGRGLQLLFYSVGIGQISSEVPQNLSASRPQDRQFILSSKKLLLSDSGFYLCAFGTSKSSYNEQFFGPGTRLTVL.

As regards this clone: At one end the junction does not follow the germline gene, possibly because of a read error. J is TRBJ2-1 and V is TRBV6-5; TRBD1 or TRBD2 may be the D gene (5 bases each). This CDR3 is built from 13 residues. Germline V gene sequence: CDR1 MNHEY, CDR2 SVGAGI. CDR3 loop: CASSDSGRDEQFF. CDR3 nucleotide sequence: TGTGCCAGCAGTGACTCAGGGCGGGATGAGCAGTTCTTC.

V is TRBV4-3 and J is TRBJ2-2; 9 nucleotides agree with TRBD2. J was trimmed by 7 bases and V by 0 bases; bases with no gene match: 9. Germline V gene data show CDR1 as LGHNA and CDR2 as YSLEER. The CDR3 has 17 residues. CDR3 region: CASSQEATSGYVGELFF. The CDR3 DNA sequence: TGCGCCAGCAGCCAAGAAGCGACTAGCGGTTATGTCGGGGAGCTGTTTTTT.

V and J are TRBV5-5 and TRBJ1-1; no firm D call. The CDR3 spans 13 residues. Trimming pared 1 base from V and 7 bases from J, leaving 11 bases between. From germline, CDR1 is SGHKS and CDR2 YYEKEE (reference sequence). The chain's CDR3 is CASSLPTPSEAFF. The CDR3, as DNA: TGTGCCAGCAGCTTGCCCACGCCGAGTGAAGCTTTCTTT.

The V call is TRBV7-8, the J call TRBJ1-1; no firm D call. The ends were cut back, 4 bases at V and 1 base at J, with 7 bases in the middle. There are 13 residues in the CDR3. Germline V gives CDR1 SGHVS, CDR2 FQNEAQ. This CDR3 is CASSSGENTEAFF. In nucleotides, the CDR3 is TGTGCCAGCAGCTCCGGAGAGAACACTGAAGCTTTCTTT.

This clone came up once. The chain carries TRBV2 and TRBJ2-1; a weak D match, TRBD1 (6 bases). From germline, CDR1 is SNHLY and CDR2 FYNNEI. Between the trimmed V and J ends, which lost 2 bases and 2 bases, there was a span of 13 bases. There are 16 residues in the CDR3. As DNA, the CDR3 is TGTGCCAGCAGTGAACGGTTCTGGGACACCTACAATGAGCAGTTCTTC. Protein sequence: CASSERFWDTYNEQFF. Filled out from reference TRBV2 and TRBJ2-1, the complete variable domain reads EPEVTQTPSHQVTQMGQEVILRCVPISNHLYFYWYRQILGQKVEFLVSFYNNEISEKSEIFDDQFSVERPDGSNFTLKIRSTKLEDSAMYFCASSERFWDTYNEQFFGPGTRLTVL.

V gene TRBV29-1 combines with J gene TRBJ2-5; 10 bases fit TRBD1. The CDR3 consists of 13 residues. Looked up from germline, CDR1 is SQVTM and CDR2 is ANQGSEA. The CDR3 is CSTGTGVDETQYF. DNA of the CDR3: TGCTCGACCGGGACAGGGGTTGATGAGACCCAGTACTTC.

V usage is TRBV28 and J usage is TRBJ2-7; a possible D gene is TRBD1 (5 bases). This CDR3 has 14 residues. V lost 7 bases to trimming and J lost 4 bases, with 17 bases between them. CDR1 and CDR2 from the germline V gene are MDHEN and SYDVKM. DNA for the CDR3: TGTGCCAGCAACACACAGGTGCCCTGGTACGAGCAGTACTTC. It yields the protein CASNTQVPWYEQYF.

CDR3 sequence reads: CASSPGLGVAFF. CDR3 nucleotide sequence: TGTGCCAGCAGCCCCGGACTAGGTGTAGCTTTCTTT. This chain joins TRBV9 and TRBJ1-1; D uncertain. The CDR3 is made up of 12 amino acids. V lost 4 bases, J lost 10 bases, and 14 bases lay in between. Germline CDR1 reads SGDLS; CDR2 reads YYNGEE.

The rearrangement uses TRBV6-5 and TRBJ2-2; TRBD2 is a possible D gene (6 bases). CDR1 is MNHEY, CDR2 SVGAGI, per germline. The CDR3 has 14 amino acids. Trimming left V 0 bases short and J 8 bases short, with 10 bases between. The CDR3 sequence: CASSYSGDSGELFF. The CDR3 bases are TGTGCCAGCAGTTACTCGGGGGACTCGGGGGAGCTGTTTTTT.

This chain joins TRBV6-6 and TRBJ2-1, with a possible D match to TRBD2 (5 bases). This CDR3 region has 15 residues. Trimming removed 6 bases at V and 3 bases at J, with 15 bases between. The germline V gene has CDR1 MNHNY and CDR2 SVGAGI (reference sequence). CDR3 in amino acids: CASRGLSAGYNEQFF. DNA of the CDR3: TGTGCCAGCAGAGGCCTTTCGGCGGGCTACAATGAGCAGTTCTTC.